These 3 T cell receptor beta chains were sequenced from one sample in a study of shared clonotypes between healthy human individuals. Clones were read by immunoSEQ multiplex PCR, and TCRdb kept only the in-frame ones, dropping some. The table records approximately 340,000 clones, about 73% of them present only once. Sample: memory CD4+ T cells sorted from blood. Subset in this sample: CD45RA-negative fraction. The receptors here all came from a man in his thirties or forties in good health.

This chain joins TRBV19 and TRBJ2-7; 10 nucleotides match TRBD2. CDR1 LNHDA and CDR2 SQIVND come from the germline V gene (reference sequence). This CDR3 is 15 amino acids long. Trimming took 3 bases from V and 6 from J; bases not matched to a gene: 8. The CDR3 loop is CASSIKAGGPVEQYF. CDR3 DNA sequence: TGTGCCAGTAGTATCAAAGCGGGAGGGCCGGTCGAGCAGTACTTC.

The chain is built from TRBV2 and TRBJ2-5; D call uncertain. The V and J ends lost 6 bases and 5 bases respectively, with 10 bases between them. Germline lookup yields CDR1 SNHLY and CDR2 FYNNEI. The CDR3 loop spans 12 amino acids. CDR3 coding DNA: TGTGCCAGCAGCCAAGTTGAGGAGACCCAGTACTTC. Its translation: CASSQVEETQYF.

In the case of this clone: Other DNA sequences from this sample encode an identical CDR3 as well. The chain combines TRBV5-1 with TRBJ2-5, with D unclear. In germline, CDR1 is SGHRS, CDR2 YFSETQ. The CDR3 has 14 amino acids. Trimming shortened V by 0 bases and J by 5 bases, and 11 bases separated the two germline ends. CDR3 sequence: CASSLGRLGETQYF. CDR3 nucleotides: TGCGCCAGCAGCTTGGGTCGGTTGGGGGAGACCCAGTACTTC.